Listed below are T cell receptor beta chains from one sample, sequenced in a study of Tregs in tolerant kidney transplant recipients. Using immunoSEQ multiplex PCR, the repertoire was profiled, and TCRdb retains in-frame clones only, with some absent. Of about 240,000 clones in the sample, more than 65% are singletons; the top ten hold over 0.5%. Sequenced: CD4+ T cells from blood. These receptors came from a human donor in good health. CDR3s leave out the opening cysteine and the closing phenylalanine or tryptophan. Part of the rows lack a size; the others show once, few, many or a class for expanded clones.

CDR3 protein: ASSLGNSGANVLT; clone size: -; V gene: TRBV7-7; J gene: TRBJ2-6
CDR3 protein: ASSLGQNTEAF; clone size: -; V gene: TRBV7-2; J gene: TRBJ1-1
CDR3 protein: ASGLLPDGLADLTDTQY; clone size: -; V gene: TRBV12-5; J gene: TRBJ2-3
CDR3 protein: ASSPFNLGGVGTEAF; clone size: -; V gene: TRBV18; J gene: TRBJ1-1
CDR3 protein: ASSRGQGPLSGANVLT; clone size: -; V gene: TRBV4-1; J gene: TRBJ2-6
CDR3 protein: AWRLRGGTAYGYT; clone size: -; V gene: TRBV30; J gene: TRBJ1-2
CDR3 protein: ASSESSSANTEAF; clone size: -; V gene: TRBV10-1; J gene: TRBJ1-1
CDR3 protein: ATSREDRGGGYT; clone size: -; V gene: TRBV15; J gene: TRBJ1-2
CDR3 protein: ASSLGWAGNTIY; clone size: -; V gene: TRBV5-6; J gene: TRBJ1-3
CDR3 protein: ASSLKMGGGELF; clone size: -; V gene: TRBV7-7; J gene: TRBJ2-2
CDR3 protein: ASSLLQRGSTDTQY; clone size: -; V gene: TRBV5-1; J gene: TRBJ2-3
CDR3 protein: ASRTRQGVDEQF; clone size: -; V gene: TRBV18; J gene: TRBJ2-1
CDR3 protein: ASISWTSGPQETQY; clone size: -; V gene: TRBV11-2; J gene: TRBJ2-5
CDR3 protein: ASSQGGGGGDEQY; clone size: -; V gene: TRBV4-2; J gene: TRBJ2-7
CDR3 protein: ASRAGMNTEAF; clone size: -; V gene: TRBV6-1; J gene: TRBJ1-1
CDR3 protein: ANPTGVYEQY; clone size: -; V gene: TRBV19; J gene: TRBJ2-7
CDR3 protein: ASSAGQGNTGELF; clone size: -; V gene: TRBV2; J gene: TRBJ2-2
CDR3 protein: ASSVNRGRNEKLF; clone size: -; V gene: TRBV9; J gene: TRBJ1-4
CDR3 protein: ASSLGSATQH; clone size: once; V gene: TRBV7-9; J gene: TRBJ1-5
CDR3 protein: ASSLMQNTEAF; clone size: -; V gene: TRBV11-2; J gene: TRBJ1-1
CDR3 protein: ASIALARSGELF; clone size: few; V gene: TRBV2; J gene: TRBJ2-2
CDR3 protein: ASSPGQLGTDTQY; clone size: once; V gene: TRBV18; J gene: TRBJ2-3
CDR3 protein: ASSPGRLSSFSNQPQH; clone size: -; V gene: TRBV11-2; J gene: TRBJ1-5
CDR3 protein: ASSRDSGYT; clone size: -; V gene: TRBV5-1; J gene: TRBJ1-2
CDR3 protein: ASSVSPSGANVLT; clone size: -; V gene: TRBV9; J gene: TRBJ2-6
CDR3 protein: ASSRRAAYEQY; clone size: -; V gene: TRBV27; J gene: TRBJ2-7